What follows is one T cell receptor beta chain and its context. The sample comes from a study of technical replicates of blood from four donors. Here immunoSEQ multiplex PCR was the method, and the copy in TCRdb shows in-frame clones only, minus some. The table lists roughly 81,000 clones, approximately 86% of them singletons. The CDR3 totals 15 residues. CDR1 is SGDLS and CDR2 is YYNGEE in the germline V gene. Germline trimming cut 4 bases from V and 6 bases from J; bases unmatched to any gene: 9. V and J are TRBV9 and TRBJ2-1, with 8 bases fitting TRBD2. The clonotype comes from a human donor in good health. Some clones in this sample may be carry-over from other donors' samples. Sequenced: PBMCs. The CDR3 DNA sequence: TGTGCCAGCAGCCGCGAGGCGGGAGGAGCCAATGAGCAGTTCTTC. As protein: CASSREAGGANEQFF.